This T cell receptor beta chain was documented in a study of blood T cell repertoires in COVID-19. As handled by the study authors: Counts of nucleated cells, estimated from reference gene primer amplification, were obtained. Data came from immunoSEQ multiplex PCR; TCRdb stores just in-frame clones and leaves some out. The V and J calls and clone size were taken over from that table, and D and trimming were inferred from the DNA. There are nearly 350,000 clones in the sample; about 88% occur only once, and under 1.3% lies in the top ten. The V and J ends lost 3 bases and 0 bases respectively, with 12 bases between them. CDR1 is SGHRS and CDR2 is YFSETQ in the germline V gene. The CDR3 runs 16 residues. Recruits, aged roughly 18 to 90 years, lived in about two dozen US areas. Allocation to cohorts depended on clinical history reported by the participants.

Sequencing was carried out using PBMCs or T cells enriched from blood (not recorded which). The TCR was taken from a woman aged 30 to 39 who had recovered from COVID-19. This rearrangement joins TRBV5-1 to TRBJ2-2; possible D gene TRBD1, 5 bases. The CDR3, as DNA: TGCGCCAGCAGCTGGACAAGGCAATCGAACACCGGGGAGCTGTTTTTT. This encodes CASSWTRQSNTGELFF.